The 21 T cell receptor beta chains presented below share a single source sample, sequenced in a study of blood T cell repertoires in COVID-19. Sequencing used immunoSEQ multiplex PCR; TCRdb keeps in-frame clones, though not all of them. This repertoire shows roughly 120,000 clones, around 90% found once; its top ten account for 7.7%. The sample consisted of peripheral blood. The receptors here all came from a human donor in a cohort sampled during active COVID-19.

The chain uses TRBV19 and TRBJ2-3; TRBD1 aligns across 7 bases. Germline values: CDR1 LNHDA, CDR2 SQIVND (reference sequence). This CDR3 spans 16 amino acids. V was pared by 5 bases and J by 1 base, with 9 bases of the junction left unmatched. The CDR3 coding sequence is TGTGCCAGTAGTCCCCGACAGGGTTTGGGCACAGATACGCAGTATTTT. Amino acid sequence: CASSPRQGLGTDTQYF.

The V and J genes are TRBV19 and TRBJ1-5; maybe TRBD1 (6 bases). The CDR3 contains 15 residues. V gave up 4 bases and J gave up 4 bases, with 14 bases separating them. Germline V CDR1 and CDR2: LNHDA, SQIVND (reference sequence). The CDR3 here is CASSTGQHLNQPQHF. The DNA for the CDR3 is TGTGCCAGTAGTACAGGACAGCACCTTAATCAGCCCCAGCATTTT.

V gene TRBV6-6 combines with J gene TRBJ2-7; 11 bases agree with TRBD1. Germline V CDR1 and CDR2: MNHNY, SVGAGI (reference sequence). The V segment lost 6 bases and the J segment 7 bases; nucleotides outside the gene matches: 11. CDR3 length: 15 amino acids. CDR3 amino acids: CASSPQGQGAYEQYF. The CDR3 DNA reads as TGTGCCAGCAGCCCACAAGGACAGGGGGCTTATGAGCAGTACTTC.

This chain uses TRBV2 with TRBJ2-2; D call uncertain. Deletions cut 4 bases from V and 6 bases from J, with 18 bases between. Germline CDR1 reads SNHLY; CDR2 reads FYNNEI. The CDR3 is made up of 16 amino acids. This chain's CDR3 is CASSVFAVDPSGELFF. CDR3 DNA sequence: TGTGCCAGCAGTGTTTTTGCGGTCGACCCGTCCGGGGAGCTGTTTTTT. Using reference TRBV2 and TRBJ2-2 for the parts outside the CDR3, the full variable domain is EPEVTQTPSHQVTQMGQEVILRCVPISNHLYFYWYRQILGQKVEFLVSFYNNEISEKSEIFDDQFSVERPDGSNFTLKIRSTKLEDSAMYFCASSVFAVDPSGELFFGEGSRLTVL.

The genes are TRBV27 and TRBJ2-5; D uncertain. From germline, CDR1 is MNHEY and CDR2 SMNVEV (reference sequence). V was cut by 3 bases and J by 7 bases, with 12 bases left in between. CDR3 length: 13 amino acids. The CDR3 spells CASSFTPLGTQYF. CDR3 DNA sequence: TGTGCCAGCAGTTTTACCCCTCTAGGGACCCAGTACTTC.

This chain connects TRBV28 to TRBJ2-2, with D possibly being TRBD1 (7 bases). Trimming shortened V by 6 bases and J by 3 bases, and 17 bases separated the two germline ends. The CDR3 has 16 amino acids. Germline V lookup: CDR1 MDHEN, CDR2 SYDVKM. Here the CDR3 DNA reads TGTGCCAGCAGGATTTACGGCAGGGGGGACACCGGGGAGCTGTTTTTT. Translating it yields CASRIYGRGDTGELFF.

This clone was picked up many times. DNA for the CDR3: TGTGCCAGCAGCCCAGGGGCCTTCGGTGGAAACACCATATATTTT. It encodes CASSPGAFGGNTIYF. The chain employs TRBV11-3 and TRBJ1-3, with D perhaps matching TRBD1 (6 bases). Germline assignment: CDR1 SGHNT and CDR2 YENEEA. The CDR3 length is 15 residues. The V gene lost 5 bases and the J gene lost 3 bases, with 14 bases spanning the gap.

This clone was counted between two and nine times. The CDR3 nucleotides are TGTGCCAGCAGGGGGAGTACAGGGGGAAATTCACCCCTCCACTTT. It specifies CASRGSTGGNSPLHF. The chain employs TRBV7-9 and TRBJ1-6, with TRBD1 identical over 8 bases. The ends lost 6 bases at V and 7 bases at J; junction bases unmatched: 8. The CDR3 is 15 amino acids. The V gene's germline CDR1 is SEHNR and CDR2 FQNEAQ (reference sequence).

V usage is TRBV24-1 and J usage is TRBJ2-7, with 9 bases aligning to TRBD1. Trimming took 7 bases from V and 4 from J; bases not matched to a gene: 10. Germline CDR1 KGHDR, CDR2 SFDVKD. The CDR3 runs to 15 residues. CDR3 bases: TGTGCCACCAGCTCAACCGGGACAGGGAAGTACGAGCAGTACTTC. It yields the protein CATSSTGTGKYEQYF.

The chain recombines TRBV4-2 with TRBJ2-3, with 9 positions matching TRBD2. Trimming at V came to 3 bases and at J to 4 bases, leaving 11 bases not matched to a gene. The CDR3 runs 17 residues. Germline CDR1 LGHNA, CDR2 YNFKEQ. The CDR3 reads CASSQTIAGEVPDTQYF. CDR3 DNA: TGTGCCAGCAGCCAGACCATAGCGGGAGAGGTCCCAGATACGCAGTATTTT.

The chain is built from TRBV7-6 and TRBJ2-1; D possibly corresponds to TRBD2 (6 bases). Germline V lookup: CDR1 SGHVS, CDR2 FNYEAQ. CDR3 length: 15 residues. The V and J ends lost 5 bases and 9 bases respectively, with 20 bases between them. CDR3 coding DNA: TGTGCCAGCAGCCCCATGGTTAGTAGCGGCTTTGAGCAGTTCTTC. Residues: CASSPMVSSGFEQFF.

The chain is built from TRBV7-2 and TRBJ2-7, with D possibly TRBD2 on 5 matching bases. The germline V gene encodes CDR1 SGHTA and CDR2 FQGNSA. V was clipped by 6 bases and J by 6 bases, with 18 bases between them. This CDR3 is 14 amino acids long. DNA for the CDR3: TGTGCCAGCAGGCCTGAGAGCCGGGCGGGCGAGCAGTACTTC. Amino acid sequence: CASRPESRAGEQYF.

The V gene is TRBV19, the J gene TRBJ2-2, with D perhaps TRBD1 (5 bases). The V gene lost 0 bases and the J gene lost 4 bases, with 18 bases spanning the gap. Germline values: CDR1 LNHDA, CDR2 SQIVND (reference sequence). The CDR3 loop spans 18 amino acids. CDR3 coding DNA: TGTGCCAGTAGTATAGATCCATGGCCGACAGACCCCACCGGGGAGCTGTTTTTT. It codes for CASSIDPWPTDPTGELFF.

This clone was recorded once. This sequence joins TRBV7-9 and TRBJ2-3; 7 bases fit TRBD2. Trimming took 1 base from V and 0 from J; bases not matched to a gene: 4. In germline, CDR1 is SEHNR, CDR2 FQNEAQ (reference sequence). CDR3 size: 16 residues. CDR3 nucleotide sequence: TGTGCCAGCAGCTTAGGCGGGGGTTCGAGCACAGATACGCAGTATTTT. Its translation: CASSLGGGSSTDTQYF.

CDR3 coding DNA: TGTGCCAGCAGCTTAGGAGGGTTTGGGGGGAGCGGCGGCTACACCTTC. Protein sequence: CASSLGGFGGSGGYTF. The J gene is TRBJ1-2, the V gene TRBV7-2, with D maybe TRBD1 (5 bases). V was pared by 1 base and J by 8 bases, with 20 bases between. CDR1 is SGHTA and CDR2 is FQGNSA in the germline V gene. The CDR3 is 16 residues long. The entire variable domain, with the rest obtained from reference TRBV7-2 and TRBJ1-2, is as follows: GAGVSQSPSNKVTEKGKDVELRCDPISGHTALYWYRQSLGQGLEFLIYFQGNSAPDKSGLPSDRFSAERTGGSVSTLTIQRTQQEDSAVYLCASSLGGFGGSGGYTFGSGTRLTVV.

The V gene is TRBV3-1 (or the pseudogene TRBV3-2), the J gene TRBJ1-1; the match to TRBD1 covers 7 bases. CDR1 is LGHDT and CDR2 is YNNKEL in the germline V gene (reference sequence). The trim removed 1 base at V and 1 base at J, leaving 3 bases unmatched. CDR3 length: 15 residues. The CDR3 region has the DNA TGTGCCAGCAGCCAAGTGACAGGGTCGAACACTGAAGCTTTCTTT. Translating gives CASSQVTGSNTEAFF.

This rearrangement joins TRBV6-5 to TRBJ2-2; possible D gene TRBD2, 5 bases. CDR1 and CDR2 from the germline V gene are MNHEY and SVGAGI. V shed 4 bases and J shed 4 bases, with 13 bases lying between them. This CDR3 is built from 15 residues. The CDR3 here is CASSWISAVTGELFF. The DNA of the CDR3 is TGTGCCAGCAGTTGGATTAGCGCGGTCACCGGGGAGCTGTTTTTT.

The chain joins TRBV6-5 to TRBJ2-5; 8 bases are shared with TRBD2. This CDR3 has 14 residues. The germline gives CDR1 MNHEY, CDR2 SVGAGI. J gave up 5 bases and V 7 bases, and 9 bases lay outside the gene matches. CDR3 sequence (DNA): TGTGCCAGCATTGGTACTAGCGGTAGGGAGACCCAGTACTTC. Its translation is CASIGTSGRETQYF.

The table lists this clone with a few counts. This sequence joins TRBV28 and TRBJ1-5, with D tentatively TRBD1 (6 bases). In germline, CDR1 is MDHEN, CDR2 SYDVKM. This CDR3 contains 17 residues. With 2 bases removed from V and 5 bases from J, the gap between germline ends came to 19 bases. CDR3: CASSLRAGALLHQPQHF. The CDR3 DNA reads TGTGCCAGCAGTTTAAGGGCGGGGGCACTCCTTCATCAGCCCCAGCATTTT. Filled out from reference TRBV28 and TRBJ1-5, the complete variable domain reads DVKVTQSSRYLVKRTGEKVFLECVQDMDHENMFWYRQDPGLGLRLIYFSYDVKMKEKGDIPEGYSVSREKKERFSLILESASTNQTSMYLCASSLRAGALLHQPQHFGDGTRLSIL.

This chain links TRBV7-8 with TRBJ2-7, with TRBD2 identical over 12 bases. With 5 bases clipped from V and 0 bases from J, the junction kept 11 bases outside the gene matches. The CDR3 runs 18 residues. CDR1 and CDR2 (germline): SGHVS, FQNEAQ. The chain's CDR3 is CASSRAPRTSGTSYEQYF. In DNA, the CDR3 is TGTGCCAGCAGCAGGGCCCCGAGGACTAGCGGGACCTCCTACGAGCAGTACTTC.

The J gene is TRBJ2-7, the V gene TRBV25-1, with unresolved D. The V gene's germline CDR1 is MGHDK and CDR2 SYGVNS. V lost 5 bases, J lost 2 bases, and 13 bases lay in between. This CDR3 has 14 residues. The chain's CDR3 is CASSPYRVPYEQYF. In DNA, the CDR3 is TGTGCCAGCAGTCCATACCGGGTCCCCTACGAGCAGTACTTC.